This TCR beta chain derives from a study of cytomegalovirus exposure and HLA in healthy donors. General study findings and limits: TCR beta chains numbering more than 150 were designated cytomegalovirus-associated. Later analysis suggested most CMV-associated TCR beta chains were HLA-restricted. Per a later analysis, fewer than 20,000 TCR beta sequences showed association with HLA alleles at 0.05 false discovery rate. Within the data, a cluster of highly shared sequence variants was likely a sequencing artifact.

Looked up from germline, CDR1 is SSHAT and CDR2 is FNYEAQ (reference sequence). CDR3 length: 16 residues. Turning to this clone: The antigen is not known. An end of the junction does not agree with germline; a read error may underlie this.

Researchers ran the PCR with 60 Vbeta and 13 Jbeta primers. Libraries were prepared by immunoSEQ multiplex PCR; TCRdb keeps only in-frame clonotypes and omits some of them. This table has about 140,000 clones, around two thirds appearing once. The chain joins TRBV7-7 to TRBJ1-4; 8 positions match TRBD1. Sample: PBMCs. The sequence was collected from a male donor in good health and CMV-seronegative. CDR3 sequence (DNA): TGTGCTAGCAGCCCGCTTGACAGGGGAACTAATGAAAAACTGTTTTTT. As protein: CASSPLDRGTNEKLFF. Variable domain in full (rest from reference TRBV7-7 and TRBJ1-4): GAGVSQSPRYKVTKRGQDVTLRCDPISSHATLYWYQQALGQGPEFLTYFNYEAQPDKSGLPSDRFSAERPEGSISTLTIQRTEQRDSAMYRCASSPLDRGTNEKLFFGSGTQLSVL.